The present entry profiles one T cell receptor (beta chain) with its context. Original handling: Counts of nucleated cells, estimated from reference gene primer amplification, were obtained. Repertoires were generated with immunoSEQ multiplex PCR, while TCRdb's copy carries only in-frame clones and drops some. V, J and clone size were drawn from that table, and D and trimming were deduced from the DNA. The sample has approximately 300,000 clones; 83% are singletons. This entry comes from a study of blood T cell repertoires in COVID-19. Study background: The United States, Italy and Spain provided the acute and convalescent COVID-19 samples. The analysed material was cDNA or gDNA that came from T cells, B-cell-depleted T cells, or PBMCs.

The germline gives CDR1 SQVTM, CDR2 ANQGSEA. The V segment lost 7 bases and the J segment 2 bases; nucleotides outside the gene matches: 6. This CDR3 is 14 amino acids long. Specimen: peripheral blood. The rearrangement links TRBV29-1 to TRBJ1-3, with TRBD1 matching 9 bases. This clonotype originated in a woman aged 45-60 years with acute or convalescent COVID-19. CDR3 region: CSGGDRAAGNTIYF. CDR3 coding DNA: TGCAGCGGGGGGGACAGGGCGGCTGGAAACACCATATATTTT.